This T cell receptor beta chain is drawn from a study of T cell repertoires in aging, cancer and after chemotherapy (dated by TCRdb to between 2018 and 2020). Study-wide context: Donors were distributed across six age groups ranging from 30 or younger to 70 or older, with at least three individuals included per group. To look at immunoaging and at how T cells reconstitute after chemotherapy, the study profiled TCR beta repertoires in peripheral blood from both healthy donors and cancer patients. Control TCR repertoires from healthy donors were recorded across several months to years, and re-sampling revealed clear clonal overlap. The cohort comprised over 200 cancer patients, more than 85 with hematological and over 110 with solid cancers, plus 95 healthy donors as a reference group. In total, the full dataset held some 8.2 million TCR reads.

Broader findings and caveats from the paper: In both cancer cohorts, the median generation probability rose over the chemotherapy interval, which suggests that the repertoire was reconstituted through rebound thymic output. Compared with age-matched healthy donors, untreated patients with either hematological or solid cancers had significantly lower TCR diversity in the blood along with higher clonality. In healthy donors, the decline in TCR diversity with age was mainly explained by loss of richness, whereas in cancer patients loss of evenness was also found to contribute. The authors noted that the repertoire data do not allow conclusions about immunological memory after chemotherapy.

The CDR3 has 16 amino acids, counting the end cysteine and phenylalanine. Of all the DNA, just the CDR3 is kept, 48 bases in frame from base 1. Here V drops 10 bases and J drops 0 bases, and the junction holds 6 bases not matched to any gene. The germline V gene encodes CDR1 MNHNS and CDR2 SASEGT. Rearranged TRB sequences spanning V, D and J segments were amplified in a multiplex touch-down PCR with a mixed TRB-A/B primer pool. Two consecutive PCR reactions with Phusion HS II polymerase added Illumina adapters and sample indices to the amplicons. Amplicons were gel-purified with the NucleoSpin Gel and PCR Clean-up kit, then checked with Qubit and an Agilent 2100 Bioanalyzer. Sequencing of the libraries was done on an Illumina MiSeq with paired-end, single-indexed 600-cycle runs. As for the authors' bioinformatics: MiXCR versions 2.12 and 3.0.5 were used to process the TRB sequences. Each unique CDR3 nucleotide sequence counted as one clone, and only productive sequences with at least two reads were retained. The repertoire metrics were Shannon diversity, evenness, clonality (defined as one minus evenness), and alpha-parameterized diversity profiles covering alpha 0 to 5. The IGoR algorithm was used to compute generation probabilities of clones in paired pre- and post-chemotherapy samples. In TCRdb, the public reads were trimmed at Q25 with fastp and aligned with MiXCR, with productive beta chains retained. Every entry covers one CDR3 protein and lists the most common genes and DNA from its rows. The authors' filters were not applied to this entry. This sample comprises fewer than 7,000 distinct CDR3 sequences, almost 30% of them detected only once. The ten largest account for approximately 6.9% of the sample.

This clonotype occurred a few times. Its target antigen remains unknown. Per-base qualities were not stored, and no clone one base away is much larger. TCR beta rearrangements were amplified from genomic DNA extracted from peripheral blood rather than from sorted cells or RNA. Sequenced: blood. This TCR was recovered from a human donor in good health. The rearrangement joined TRBV6-1 to TRBJ2-6, and 10 junction bases match TRBD2. The DNA sequence reads TGTGCCACCCGACTAGCGGGTCTCTCTGGGGCCAACGTCCTGACTTTC. Its translation is CATRLAGLSGANVLTF.